Below, one T cell receptor beta chain is given with its context. A v3.0 immunoSEQ assay was performed at survey level. Sequencing was performed with immunoSEQ multiplex PCR; in TCRdb, only in-frame clones are kept and a portion is missing. This table holds roughly 20,000 clones, approximately 85% found once. The data originate from a study of long-term antiretroviral therapy in people with HIV. Trimming pared 5 bases from V and 7 bases from J, leaving 9 bases between. Germline CDR1 and CDR2: MGHRA and YSYEKL. This CDR3 region has 12 residues. This chain connects TRBV4-1 to TRBJ2-4; weak D call: TRBD2 (6 bases). The TCR comes from a young man with HIV. This specimen was unsorted PBMCs, taken 1.5 years after starting antiretroviral therapy. The CDR3 coding sequence is TGCGCCAGCAGCGGGGGGACGAACATTCAGTACTTC. Encoded protein: CASSGGTNIQYF.